This passage covers 27 T cell receptor beta chains from one sample sequenced in a study of blood T cell repertoires in COVID-19 (dated by TCRdb to about 2020). The library was obtained by the immunoSEQ multiplex PCR assay. The immuneACCESS repertoire file appears here via TCRdb, limited to in-frame rearrangements. These files lack a portion of the clones; in checked studies, under half of the deficit traces to unresolved V genes, and the cause of the others is not known. Within this sample are tens of thousands of clones, with approximately 84% of them counted one time only. The ten largest clonotypes hold less than 45% of the sample. Source material: peripheral blood. All receptors derive from a man between 65 and 79 years old with acute or convalescent COVID-19.

The chain combines TRBV6-5 with TRBJ2-3; 9 nucleotides match TRBD2. Trimming removed 2 bases from V and 2 bases from J; junction bases left unmatched: 5. This CDR3 is built from 16 residues. Germline V gives CDR1 MNHEY, CDR2 SVGAGI. CDR3 protein: CASSYGSGGYTDTQYF. The CDR3 DNA reads as TGTGCCAGCAGTTACGGTAGCGGGGGATACACAGATACGCAGTATTTT.

The gene calls are TRBV18 and TRBJ2-1; TRBD1 aligns across 7 bases. V lost 0 bases, J lost 4 bases, and 6 bases stayed unmatched. Germline V gives CDR1 KGHSH, CDR2 LQKENI. This CDR3 spans 16 amino acids. The CDR3 DNA sequence: TGTGCCAGCTCACCACCGAACAGGGGATCGTACAATGAGCAGTTCTTC. Protein sequence: CASSPPNRGSYNEQFF.

J is TRBJ1-1 and V is TRBV11-3, with D tentatively TRBD1 (6 bases). V dropped 1 base and J dropped 4 bases, with 7 bases sitting between them. CDR3 length equals 13 residues. The germline CDR1 and CDR2 sequences are SGHNT and YENEEA. CDR3 residues: CASSLGGPTEAFF. For the CDR3, the DNA is TGTGCCAGCAGCTTAGGGGGGCCCACTGAAGCTTTCTTT.

The chain uses TRBV10-2 and TRBJ2-1, with TRBD2 matching over 13 bases. The CDR3 sequence is 16 residues long. Losses at the gene ends were 9 bases for V and 10 bases for J; bases not matched to a gene: 15. Per the germline V gene, CDR1 is WSHSY and CDR2 is SAAADI. The CDR3 here is CASRRAGTSGKGEQFF. Here the CDR3 DNA reads TGCGCCAGTAGAAGAGCCGGGACTAGCGGGAAGGGGGAGCAGTTCTTC.

The V gene is TRBV19, the J gene TRBJ2-1, with a weak D call TRBD2 (5 bases). The germline V and J ends were trimmed by 3 bases and 5 bases, with 8 bases remaining between them. The CDR3 has 13 residues. CDR1 and CDR2 from the germline V gene are LNHDA and SQIVND (reference sequence). The CDR3: CASSIGADNEQFF. The CDR3 DNA reads TGTGCCAGTAGTATCGGAGCGGACAATGAGCAGTTCTTC.

The rearrangement joins TRBV6-5 to TRBJ1-5; the match to TRBD1 covers 11 bases. Germline V CDR1 and CDR2: MNHEY, SVGAGI. V lost 9 bases and J lost 2; bases outside the gene matches: 6. The CDR3 totals 15 residues. For the CDR3, the DNA is TGTGCCAGTAGGACAGGGGGCGCGGGCAATCAGCCCCAGCATTTT. Its translation is CASRTGGAGNQPQHF.

The V and J genes are TRBV19 and TRBJ1-1, with D possibly being TRBD1 (5 bases). CDR3 size: 12 residues. Trimming cost V 3 bases and J 7 bases, with 9 bases left between them. Germline CDR1 and CDR2: LNHDA and SQIVND (reference sequence). CDR3 bases: TGTGCCAGTAGTATTGGGACTGTTGAAGCTTTCTTT. Translating it yields CASSIGTVEAFF.

The chain couples TRBV24-1 to TRBJ2-2; 11 positions match TRBD2. After removal of 3 bases from V and 3 bases from J, the junction contained 8 bases not matched to a gene. This CDR3 has 18 residues. Germline V CDR1 and CDR2: KGHDR, SFDVKD. CDR3 in DNA: TGTGCCACCAGTGATACACCGGGGACTAGCGGTCACACCGGGGAGCTGTTTTTT. The encoded protein is CATSDTPGTSGHTGELFF.

As DNA, the CDR3 is TGTGCCAGCAGTCCCCGGGACAACAGGAACACTGAAGCTTTCTTT. This gives the protein CASSPRDNRNTEAFF. The chain recombines TRBV27 with TRBJ1-1; D might be TRBD1 (6 bases). The CDR3 length is 15 residues. The germline V and J ends were trimmed by 5 bases and 1 base, with 14 bases remaining between them. Germline-derived CDR1 and CDR2 are MNHEY and SMNVEV (reference sequence).

The V gene is TRBV28, the J gene TRBJ2-3; 12 bases align to TRBD2. Germline loops: CDR1 MDHEN, CDR2 SYDVKM. The CDR3 runs to 15 residues. V shed 6 bases and J 4 bases; nucleotides not matched to a gene: 5. This CDR3 is CASRSSGRGSDTQYF. In DNA form, the CDR3 reads TGTGCCAGCAGGTCTAGCGGGAGGGGGTCAGATACGCAGTATTTT.

The rearrangement uses TRBV18 and TRBJ2-2; 12 bases agree with TRBD1. This CDR3 has 16 residues. Germline-derived CDR1 and CDR2 are KGHSH and LQKENI. Trimming removed 6 bases from V and 7 bases from J; junction bases left unmatched: 9. The chain's CDR3 is CASSPTGTGGLGELFF. The CDR3 bases are TGTGCCAGCTCCCCTACCGGGACAGGGGGCCTCGGGGAGCTGTTTTTT.

The chain links TRBV23-1 to TRBJ2-7; D is unresolved. TRBV23-1 is labeled an ORF, and its function is uncertain. The CDR3 is 13 amino acids. V lost 3 bases and J 4 bases, leaving 10 bases between the germline ends. CDR3 nucleotide sequence: TGCGCCAGCAGTCACCCTCCTAGGTACGAGCAGTACTTC. Translation gives CASSHPPRYEQYF.

In its sample, this clone was seen once. The rearrangement joins TRBV10-2 to TRBJ2-7; D is unclear. The CDR3 runs 14 residues. V lost 4 bases to trimming and J lost 1 base, with 11 bases between them. Germline V gene lookup returns CDR1 WSHSY and CDR2 SAAADI. CDR3 sequence (DNA): TGCGCCAGCAGTGTTCGGGTTAGGTCCTACGAGCAGTACTTC. This translates into CASSVRVRSYEQYF.

The chain is built from TRBV5-1 and TRBJ1-2, with D unresolved. V lost 0 bases, J lost 4 bases, and 10 bases lay in between. Germline lookup yields CDR1 SGHRS and CDR2 YFSETQ. The CDR3 is 14 residues long. CDR3 loop: CASSLGGAGYGYTF. CDR3 nucleotide sequence: TGCGCCAGCAGCTTGGGCGGAGCGGGCTATGGCTACACCTTC. The full variable domain, completed using reference TRBV5-1 and TRBJ1-2, is KAGVTQTPRYLIKTRGQQVTLSCSPISGHRSVSWYQQTPGQGLQFLFEYFSETQRNKGNFPGRFSGRQFSNSRSEMNVSTLELGDSALYLCASSLGGAGYGYTFGSGTRLTVV.

Remarks on this clone: Germline is not matched at one junction end, which may reflect a read error. The chain couples TRBV5-4 to TRBJ2-1; 8 bases fit TRBD2. CDR1 and CDR2 (germline): SGHNT, YYREEE (reference sequence). The CDR3 has 15 amino acids. The CDR3 DNA reads TGTGCCAGCAGCTTCGGGCGGGAGGAATACACTGAGCAGTTCTTC. Translating it yields CASSFGREEYTEQFF.

The chain recombines TRBV11-2 with TRBJ2-1, with 13 bases fitting TRBD2. In germline, CDR1 is SGHAT, CDR2 FQNNGV. The CDR3 length is 15 residues. The J segment lost 4 bases and the V segment lost 5 bases, leaving 2 bases of the junction unmatched. The CDR3 loop is CASSPGLAGYNEQFF. The CDR3 coding sequence is TGTGCCAGCAGCCCGGGACTAGCGGGGTACAATGAGCAGTTCTTC.

The chain's CDR3 is CASIPGGGNSPLHF. CDR3 DNA: TGTGCCAGCATCCCGGGGGGCGGGAATTCACCCCTCCACTTT. V gene TRBV28 combines with J gene TRBJ1-6; a possible D gene is TRBD1 (6 bases). Germline CDR1 MDHEN, CDR2 SYDVKM. With 7 bases removed from V and 7 bases from J, the gap between germline ends came to 14 bases. CDR3 length: 14 amino acids.

The chain joins TRBV6-2 or TRBV6-3 to TRBJ2-5; D uncertain. From germline, CDR1 is MNHEY and CDR2 SVGEGT. The CDR3 has 13 residues. V lost 0 bases, J lost 9 bases, and 11 bases lay in between. The CDR3 DNA is TGTGCCAGCAGTTACTCTATACCTCGGGCCCAGTACTTC. Protein sequence: CASSYSIPRAQYF.

This rearrangement joins TRBV5-1 to TRBJ2-1, with 11 bases matching TRBD1. The germline CDR1 and CDR2 sequences are SGHRS and YFSETQ. The CDR3 consists of 14 residues. Losses at the gene ends were 2 bases for V and 6 bases for J; bases not matched to a gene: 1. CDR3 DNA sequence: TGCGCCAGCAGCTTAGGGACAGGGGGCAATGAGCAGTTCTTC. Encoded protein: CASSLGTGGNEQFF.

This clone was observed once. This chain links TRBV6-5 with TRBJ1-2; D is perhaps TRBD1 (5 bases). The germline V gene encodes CDR1 MNHEY and CDR2 SVGAGI. Trimming cost V 2 bases and J 4 bases, with 8 bases left between them. The CDR3 is 13 amino acids. The DNA for the CDR3 is TGTGCCAGCAGTTACGGGGGGAGCTATGGCTACACCTTC. It encodes CASSYGGSYGYTF.

The rearrangement uses TRBV7-2 and TRBJ1-1; TRBD1 is a possible D gene (6 bases). V was pared by 4 bases and J by 1 base, with 10 bases between. The CDR3 covers 14 residues. Germline V gene sequence: CDR1 SGHTA, CDR2 FQGNSA. CDR3 DNA: TGTGCCAGCAGCTATACAGGGCGGAACACTGAAGCTTTCTTT. Its translation is CASSYTGRNTEAFF.

The V gene is TRBV6-5, the J gene TRBJ1-2; no firm D call. Germline values: CDR1 MNHEY, CDR2 SVGAGI. Trimming took off 6 bases at V and 5 bases at J, with 10 bases between the two ends. This CDR3 comprises 12 residues. In DNA, the CDR3 is TGTGCCAGCAGCCCAAATCCATATGGCTACACCTTC. This sequence encodes CASSPNPYGYTF.

This rearrangement joins TRBV15 to TRBJ1-5; the D gene is possibly TRBD1 (6 bases). Germline loops: CDR1 LNHNV, CDR2 YYDKDF (reference sequence). Between the trimmed V and J ends, which lost 3 bases and 7 bases, there was a span of 13 bases. This CDR3 comprises 14 residues. The CDR3 loop reads CATSRLRGNQPQHF. The CDR3 coding sequence is TGTGCCACCAGCAGGCTTAGGGGGAACCAGCCCCAGCATTTT.

This clone has more than one count but fewer than ten. This chain connects TRBV19 to TRBJ2-1; TRBD2 matches 11 bases. After removal of 5 bases from V and 5 bases from J, the junction contained 11 bases not matched to a gene. This CDR3 is 17 amino acids long. Germline assignment: CDR1 LNHDA and CDR2 SQIVND (reference sequence). The CDR3 region is CASSWDILAGGNNEQFF. The CDR3 nucleotides read TGTGCCAGTAGTTGGGACATTCTAGCGGGAGGCAACAATGAGCAGTTCTTC. Supplemented by reference TRBV19 and TRBJ2-1, the full variable domain reads DGGITQSPKYLFRKEGQNVTLSCEQNLNHDAMYWYRQDPGQGLRLIYYSQIVNDFQKGDIAEGYSVSREKKESFPLTVTSAQKNPTAFYLCASSWDILAGGNNEQFFGPGTRLTVL.

Concerning this clone itself: The junction does not match germline at one end; this may be a read error. The genes are TRBV7-7 and TRBJ2-7; 7 bases are shared with TRBD2. The CDR3 runs to 13 residues. Germline V gene data show CDR1 as SSHAT and CDR2 as FNYEAQ (reference sequence). The CDR3, as DNA: TGTGCTAGCAGCCGGGGGGTTGCCTACGAGCAGTACTTC. Translation gives CASSRGVAYEQYF.

The CDR3 sequence: CSAGTGVGGSEQYF. In DNA form, the CDR3 reads TGCAGCGCCGGGACGGGTGTGGGAGGGAGCGAGCAGTACTTC. The V and J genes are TRBV29-1 and TRBJ2-7; 7 positions agree with TRBD2. Looked up from germline, CDR1 is SQVTM and CDR2 is ANQGSEA. J lost 6 bases, V lost 7 bases, and 15 bases had no gene match. The CDR3 is 14 residues long.

The V gene is TRBV5-1, the J gene TRBJ2-1; a possible D gene is TRBD1 (6 bases). Trimming took off 3 bases at V and 5 bases at J, with 18 bases between the two ends. Germline CDR1 is SGHRS and CDR2 is YFSETQ. The CDR3 is 16 amino acids. CDR3 residues: CASSSGTGNSHNEQFF. The CDR3 DNA is TGCGCCAGCAGCTCGGGAACAGGGAATTCCCACAATGAGCAGTTCTTC.